Following are 26 T cell receptor beta chains from one sample sequenced in a study of graft-versus-host responses after intestinal transplantation. Produced via immunoSEQ multiplex PCR; TCRdb's table is partial and in-frame only. The sample contains tens of thousands of clones, 87% of which appear only once. The source was PBMCs, collected around 61 weeks after intestinal transplantation. These receptor sequences come from a human patient who received an intestinal transplant, so some T cells may come from the graft donor.

The chain employs TRBV7-9 and TRBJ1-1; D perhaps matches TRBD1 (6 bases). Germline V lookup: CDR1 SEHNR, CDR2 FQNEAQ (reference sequence). CDR3 length: 15 residues. V lost 3 bases and J 4 bases, leaving 15 bases between the germline ends. The CDR3 sequence is CASSFREGGGTEAFF. Here the CDR3 DNA reads TGTGCCAGCAGCTTTCGGGAGGGGGGGGGCACTGAAGCTTTCTTT.

The chain joins TRBV20-1 to TRBJ1-2; D remains unclear. Trimming pared 6 bases from V and 4 bases from J, leaving 9 bases between. CDR3 length equals 11 residues. The germline V gene has CDR1 DFQATT and CDR2 SNEGSKA (reference sequence). The CDR3 spells CSALILYGYTF. CDR3 DNA: TGCAGTGCCCTGATTCTCTATGGCTACACCTTC.

The genes are TRBV2 and TRBJ2-7, with D perhaps given as TRBD1 or TRBD2 (6 bases each). The CDR3 covers 15 residues. Trimming stripped 6 bases from V and 1 base from J, with 16 bases between. In germline, CDR1 is SNHLY, CDR2 FYNNEI. The CDR3 spells CASRMGGLGSYEQYF. CDR3 DNA: TGTGCCAGCAGAATGGGGGGCCTGGGGTCCTACGAGCAGTACTTC.

The chain has TRBV10-3 and TRBJ2-3; D is ambiguous. Trimming took 7 bases from V and 0 from J, leaving 14 bases between them. The CDR3 is made up of 15 amino acids. Germline V gives CDR1 ENHRY, CDR2 SYGVKD. CDR3 DNA: TGTGCCATCAAAACGGGCCACACTAGCACAGATACGCAGTATTTT. The encoded protein is CAIKTGHTSTDTQYF.

The chain carries TRBV7-9 and TRBJ1-4, with 7 positions matching TRBD1. With 7 bases clipped from V and 9 bases from J, the junction kept 8 bases outside the gene matches. CDR1 and CDR2 (germline): SEHNR, FQNEAQ (reference sequence). This CDR3 has 13 residues. This CDR3 is CASTFGQDQKLFF. CDR3 nucleotides: TGTGCCAGCACCTTCGGACAGGATCAAAAACTGTTTTTT.

The chain combines TRBV30 with TRBJ1-5; 10 bases map to TRBD1. J lost 5 bases, V lost 1 base, and 5 bases had no gene match. Germline CDR1 is GTSNPN and CDR2 is SVGIG (reference sequence). CDR3 length equals 15 residues. The CDR3: CAWSGGQGYDQPQHF. The CDR3 DNA reads as TGTGCCTGGAGTGGGGGACAGGGGTATGATCAGCCCCAGCATTTT.

The gene calls are TRBV10-2 and TRBJ2-1; TRBD1 or TRBD2 may be the D gene (5 bases each). The CDR3 sequence is 14 residues long. Germline CDR1 reads WSHSY; CDR2 reads SAAADI. V gave up 2 bases and J gave up 6 bases, with 11 bases separating them. In DNA, the CDR3 is TGCGCCAGCAGTGAGCCGGTGAGGGGCAATGAGCAGTTCTTC. Residues: CASSEPVRGNEQFF.

The V gene is TRBV15, the J gene TRBJ1-4, with D possibly being TRBD1 (5 bases). The CDR3 totals 15 residues. V lost 0 bases to trimming and J lost 6 bases, with 11 bases between them. The germline CDR1 and CDR2 sequences are LNHNV and YYDKDF (reference sequence). The CDR3 sequence is CATSRDRRGDEKLFF. CDR3 DNA sequence: TGTGCCACCAGCAGAGATCGGAGGGGTGATGAAAAACTGTTTTTT.

This chain uses TRBV9 with TRBJ2-2; D call uncertain. The CDR3 extends over 12 amino acids. Trimming removed 0 bases from V and 5 bases from J, with 2 bases in between. Per germline, CDR1 SGDLS and CDR2 YYNGEE. CDR3: CASSVGTGELFF. In nucleotides, the CDR3 is TGTGCCAGCAGCGTAGGAACCGGGGAGCTGTTTTTT. Full variable domain (missing parts from reference TRBV9 and TRBJ2-2): DSGVTQTPKHLITATGQRVTLRCSPRSGDLSVYWYQQSLDQGLQFLIQYYNGEERAKGNILERFSAQQFPDLHSELNLSSLELGDSALYFCASSVGTGELFFGEGSRLTVL.

The chain combines TRBV10-3 with TRBJ2-5; tentative D call: TRBD1 (5 bases). Germline values: CDR1 ENHRY, CDR2 SYGVKD. The CDR3 consists of 14 residues. V was clipped by 5 bases and J by 5 bases, with 15 bases between them. The CDR3 spells CAISPGNIWETQYF. CDR3 coding DNA: TGTGCCATCAGTCCAGGGAACATTTGGGAGACCCAGTACTTC.

This chain connects TRBV20-1 to TRBJ1-1; D possibly corresponds to TRBD1 (6 bases). The V end lost 3 bases, the J end lost 7 bases, and 9 bases lay between the germline ends. CDR1 and CDR2 from the germline V gene are DFQATT and SNEGSKA (reference sequence). CDR3 length equals 11 residues. The chain's CDR3 is CSARGGGEAFF. CDR3 nucleotide sequence: TGCAGTGCTAGGGGAGGGGGTGAAGCTTTCTTT.

This clone was seen a few times. The chain has TRBV5-6 and TRBJ1-2, with 7 bases lining up with TRBD1. J gave up 7 bases and V 1 base, and 7 bases lay outside the gene matches. Germline-derived CDR1 and CDR2 are SGHDT and YYEEEE. CDR3 length: 14 amino acids. CDR3 protein: CASSLRGDRVGYTF. Here the CDR3 DNA reads TGTGCCAGCAGCTTGAGGGGGGACAGAGTTGGCTACACCTTC. The full variable domain, completed using reference TRBV5-6 and TRBJ1-2, is DAGVTQSPTHLIKTRGQQVTLRCSPKSGHDTVSWYQQALGQGPQFIFQYYEEEERQRGNFPDRFSGHQFPNYSSELNVNALLLGDSALYLCASSLRGDRVGYTFGSGTRLTVV.

The rearrangement uses TRBV27 and TRBJ2-3; D not certain. Germline lookup yields CDR1 MNHEY and CDR2 SMNVEV (reference sequence). Trimming pared 8 bases from V and 8 bases from J, leaving 11 bases between. The CDR3 is 11 amino acids. For the CDR3, the DNA is TGTGCCAGCGGCATGGGTGTTACGCAGTATTTT. Amino acids: CASGMGVTQYF.

The gene calls are TRBV4-3 and TRBJ1-1; no firm D call. Germline V gene lookup returns CDR1 LGHNA and CDR2 YSLEER. The CDR3 runs 11 residues. V lost 0 bases and J 8 bases, leaving 4 bases between the germline ends. The DNA for the CDR3 is TGCGCCAGCAGCCAAGACCAGGAAGCTTTCTTT. It specifies CASSQDQEAFF.

The chain uses TRBV28 and TRBJ1-2, with 7 bases that match TRBD1. CDR3 length: 14 residues. Per germline, CDR1 MDHEN and CDR2 SYDVKM. The J segment lost 5 bases and the V segment lost 6 bases, leaving 9 bases of the junction unmatched. The CDR3 coding sequence is TGTGCCAGCAGCTTAGCAGGCAGGGGGTATGGCTACACCTTC. Protein sequence: CASSLAGRGYGYTF.

CDR3 amino acids: CASSLPFGQGGLNTEAFF. CDR3 in DNA: TGTGCCAGCAGCTTACCGTTTGGACAGGGGGGCCTGAACACTGAAGCTTTCTTT. J is TRBJ1-1 and V is TRBV5-6; 10 nucleotides match TRBD1. J was trimmed by 0 bases and V by 2 bases; bases with no gene match: 10. The germline gives CDR1 SGHDT, CDR2 YYEEEE. The CDR3 totals 18 residues.

The chain is built from TRBV28 and TRBJ1-1; D unresolved. V lost 1 base to trimming and J lost 1 base, with 16 bases between them. The CDR3 consists of 17 residues. Per the germline V gene, CDR1 is MDHEN and CDR2 is SYDVKM. CDR3 in amino acids: CASSLYPGALSNTEAFF. The CDR3 coding sequence is TGTGCCAGCAGTTTATACCCGGGAGCCCTATCGAACACTGAAGCTTTCTTT.

This clone was seen only once. The chain employs TRBV5-5 and TRBJ2-7; maybe TRBD2 (5 bases). This CDR3 has 14 residues. V was cut by 0 bases and J by 3 bases, with 10 bases left in between. Germline V gene lookup returns CDR1 SGHKS and CDR2 YYEKEE (reference sequence). As DNA, the CDR3 is TGTGCCAGCAGCTTGGGTCCGGGGAACTACGAGCAGTACTTC. This encodes CASSLGPGNYEQYF.

DNA for the CDR3: TGTGCCAGCAGTTGGGGCAGGGGGGAGACCCAGTACTTC. Translating it yields CASSWGRGETQYF. V usage is TRBV27 and J usage is TRBJ2-5; 7 bases line up with TRBD1. Looked up from germline, CDR1 is MNHEY and CDR2 is SMNVEV (reference sequence). The CDR3 is 13 residues long. The trim removed 4 bases at V and 5 bases at J, leaving 4 bases unmatched.

This chain uses TRBV6-6 with TRBJ2-5; 15 bases fit TRBD2. CDR1 is MNHNY, CDR2 SVGAGI, per germline (reference sequence). J gave up 2 bases and V 5 bases, and 3 bases lay outside the gene matches. The CDR3 length is 16 residues. CDR3 sequence (DNA): TGTGCCAGCAGTCCTGGACTAGCGGGGGGGCAAGAGACCCAGTACTTC. Encoded protein: CASSPGLAGGQETQYF.

This clone was counted only a few times. V usage is TRBV4-1 and J usage is TRBJ2-7, with TRBD2 matching over 7 bases. The CDR3 sequence is 16 residues long. The germline V gene has CDR1 MGHRA and CDR2 YSYEKL. J gave up 1 base and V 0 bases, and 6 bases lay outside the gene matches. The CDR3 region has the DNA TGCGCCAGCAGCCAAGATCGCCAGGGAGGGTCCTACGAGCAGTACTTC. This encodes CASSQDRQGGSYEQYF.

J is TRBJ1-1 and V is TRBV7-2, with D perhaps TRBD1 (6 bases). Germline lookup yields CDR1 SGHTA and CDR2 FQGNSA. This CDR3 spans 13 amino acids. V was cut by 9 bases and J by 2 bases, with 13 bases left in between. Written as DNA, the CDR3 is TGTGCCAGTGTCGGACAGTTCAACACTGAAGCTTTCTTT. Translated: CASVGQFNTEAFF.

The chain recombines TRBV5-6 with TRBJ1-5, with TRBD1 matching 10 bases. This CDR3 is 14 amino acids long. The V segment lost 4 bases and the J segment 5 bases; nucleotides outside the gene matches: 3. Germline V gene lookup returns CDR1 SGHDT and CDR2 YYEEEE. DNA for the CDR3: TGTGCCAGCAGCGGGGACAGGGGTCATCAGCCCCAGCATTTT. Encoded protein: CASSGDRGHQPQHF.

The V gene is TRBV2, the J gene TRBJ2-7, with 8 bases lining up with TRBD2. Germline values: CDR1 SNHLY, CDR2 FYNNEI. The CDR3 spans 10 residues. The junction had 1 base not matched to a gene; V was cut back by 11 bases and J by 4 bases. CDR3 protein: CAGGRYEQYF. CDR3 sequence (DNA): TGTGCCGGCGGGAGGTACGAGCAGTACTTC.

The chain employs TRBV11-2 and TRBJ2-7; 10 bases match TRBD2. CDR3 length equals 18 residues. Germline CDR1 reads SGHAT; CDR2 reads FQNNGV. J was trimmed by 1 base and V by 1 base; bases with no gene match: 10. CDR3 residues: CASSLGPPGTSVSYEQYF. DNA of the CDR3: TGTGCCAGCAGCTTAGGACCCCCCGGGACTAGCGTTTCCTACGAGCAGTACTTC.

J is TRBJ1-1 and V is TRBV27; TRBD1 matches 11 bases. J was trimmed by 6 bases and V by 2 bases; bases with no gene match: 8. This CDR3 is built from 16 residues. The germline gives CDR1 MNHEY, CDR2 SMNVEV (reference sequence). CDR3 sequence reads: CASSLHLGQGVAEAFF. Written as DNA, the CDR3 is TGTGCCAGCAGTTTACACCTGGGACAGGGGGTTGCTGAAGCTTTCTTT.